Shown below are 21 T cell receptor beta chains from a single sample sequenced in a study of T cells in Graves' hyperthyroidism and ophthalmopathy. TCR beta CDR3 sequences were amplified from RNA transcripts. The HTBI primer set was used in a first-round RT-PCR of the TCR CDR3. One entry per CDR3 protein results from TCRdb running MiXCR on the multiplex PCR reads. Here the sample spans approximately 620,000 distinct CDR3 sequences, over 11% being singletons. Sequenced input: blood. These receptors were taken from a woman younger than 45 with Graves' hyperthyroidism that later progressed to Graves' ophthalmopathy.

This clonotype was counted between two and nine times. A read error may explain this, as a much larger clone is one base away. The chain carries TRBV27 and TRBJ2-5; 7 bases fit TRBD1. Germline V gene lookup returns CDR1 MNHEY and CDR2 SMNVEV (reference sequence). This CDR3 spans 16 amino acids. The CDR3 spells CASSLSGDSIQETQCF. The DNA for the CDR3 is TGTGCCAGCAGTTTATCGGGGGACAGCATACAAGAGACCCAGTGCTTC.

This clonotype was seen only a few times. This sequence joins TRBV27 and TRBJ2-7, with TRBD1 identical over 8 bases. V dropped 6 bases and J dropped 3; count of bases not matched to a gene: 4. CDR1 is MNHEY, CDR2 SMNVEV, per germline (reference sequence). This CDR3 is 13 amino acids long. CDR3 DNA sequence: TGTGCCAGCAGCCGACAGGGGAACTACGAGCAGTACTTC. It encodes CASSRQGNYEQYF.

This clonotype appeared many times. V and J are TRBV30 and TRBJ2-5; 10 nucleotides align to TRBD2. Trimming cost V 4 bases and J 4 bases; bases outside gene matches: 12. This CDR3 contains 16 residues. Germline V gene data show CDR1 as GTSNPN and CDR2 as SVGIG (reference sequence). The CDR3 sequence: CAWKLTQREGRETQYF. The CDR3 region has the DNA TGTGCCTGGAAACTCACCCAGCGGGAGGGCCGAGAGACCCAGTACTTC.

In this sample, this clonotype turned up many times. Here the CDR3 reads CASSFLDEQYF. CDR3 in DNA: TGTGCCAGCAGTTTCCTCGACGAGCAGTACTTC. The chain links TRBV27 to TRBJ2-7; D not resolved. Between the trimmed V and J ends, which lost 3 bases and 5 bases, there was a span of 5 bases. This CDR3 region has 11 residues. Germline CDR1 is MNHEY and CDR2 is SMNVEV (reference sequence).

This clonotype showed up many times. V usage is TRBV11-2 and J usage is TRBJ1-1; 9 nucleotides agree with TRBD1. The germline CDR1 and CDR2 sequences are SGHAT and FQNNGV. The length of the CDR3 is 13 residues. V gave up 5 bases and J gave up 4 bases; unmatched junction bases: 2. Here the CDR3 reads CASSGQGSTEAFF. The DNA for the CDR3 is TGTGCCAGCAGCGGACAGGGGAGCACTGAAGCTTTCTTT.

In regard to this clonotype: An end of the junction differs from the germline gene, which may be a read error. V usage is TRBV7-2 and J usage is TRBJ2-6, with a possible D match to TRBD2 (6 bases). The CDR3 consists of 16 residues. Per the germline V gene, CDR1 is SGHTA and CDR2 is FQGNSA. The CDR3 nucleotides read TGTGCCAGGAGCTTAGCCGGGGGAACAGGGGCCAACGTCCTGACTTTC. Translating gives CARSLAGGTGANVLTF. Filled out from reference TRBV7-2 and TRBJ2-6, the complete variable domain reads GAGVSQSPSNKVTEKGKDVELRCDPISGHTALYWYRQSLGQGLEFLIYFQGNSAPDKSGLPSDRFSAERTGGSVSTLTIQRTQQEDSAVYLCARSLAGGTGANVLTFGAGSRLTVL.

V is TRBV20-1 and J is TRBJ2-7; the D gene is possibly TRBD2 (5 bases). CDR3 size: 11 residues. Germline CDR1 reads DFQATT; CDR2 reads SNEGSKA (reference sequence). The germline V and J ends were trimmed by 7 bases and 6 bases, with 13 bases remaining between them. CDR3 sequence (DNA): TGCAGTGGGCGGGTCCTGCGCGAGCAGTACTTC. As protein: CSGRVLREQYF.

This clonotype was seen ten or more times. This chain links TRBV30 with TRBJ1-1; 8 positions agree with TRBD1. The CDR3 totals 13 residues. Germline lookup yields CDR1 GTSNPN and CDR2 SVGIG (reference sequence). V gave up 5 bases and J gave up 0 bases; unmatched junction bases: 2. As DNA, the CDR3 is TGTGCCTGGGACAGGGGTTTGAACACTGAAGCTTTCTTT. It translates to CAWDRGLNTEAFF.

The chain couples TRBV7-6 to TRBJ1-5; 7 nucleotides agree with TRBD1. The CDR3 loop spans 13 amino acids. The trim removed 5 bases at V and 6 bases at J, leaving 4 bases unmatched. In germline, CDR1 is SGHVS, CDR2 FNYEAQ. CDR3 coding DNA: TGTGCCAGCAGCAAACAGGGGCGTCAGCCCCAGCATTTT. Translated: CASSKQGRQPQHF.

This clonotype was observed many times. V usage is TRBV11-2 and J usage is TRBJ2-7; 12 nucleotides line up with TRBD2. The V segment lost 6 bases and the J segment 4 bases; nucleotides outside the gene matches: 7. Germline values: CDR1 SGHAT, CDR2 FQNNGV. There are 15 residues in the CDR3. CDR3 bases: TGTGCCAGCAGAACACCTAGCGGGAGGGCGTACGAGCAGTACTTC. This translates into CASRTPSGRAYEQYF.

V usage is TRBV6-1 and J usage is TRBJ2-1, with D possibly TRBD2 on 6 matching bases. The CDR3 contains 16 residues. CDR1 MNHNS and CDR2 SASEGT come from the germline V gene. Deletions cut 6 bases from V and 4 bases from J, with 19 bases between. CDR3 residues: CASSFERRDSYNEQFF. CDR3 DNA: TGTGCCAGCAGCTTCGAGAGGCGGGACTCATACAATGAGCAGTTCTTC.

This clonotype was observed many times. V usage is TRBV20-1 and J usage is TRBJ1-6, with D possibly TRBD1 on 5 matching bases. Between the trimmed V and J ends, which lost 3 bases and 8 bases, there was a span of 17 bases. Per the germline V gene, CDR1 is DFQATT and CDR2 is SNEGSKA (reference sequence). The CDR3 runs to 15 residues. Here the CDR3 reads CSARVVDQGDSPLHF. The CDR3 DNA reads TGCAGTGCTAGGGTAGTAGACCAGGGAGATTCACCCCTCCACTTT.

This clonotype occurred many times. This rearrangement joins TRBV10-1 to TRBJ2-7, with TRBD2 matching over 8 bases. CDR3 size: 13 residues. Germline V gives CDR1 WNHNN, CDR2 SYGVQD (reference sequence). J lost 4 bases, V lost 3 bases, and 2 bases had no gene match. DNA for the CDR3: TGCGCCAGCAGTGAAGGACTAGCTTACGAGCAGTACTTC. Translation: CASSEGLAYEQYF.

The CDR3 here is CASSVGQYQPQHF. The CDR3 DNA sequence: TGTGCCAGCAGTGTGGGACAGTATCAGCCCCAGCATTTT. The rearrangement joins TRBV28 to TRBJ1-5; 7 nucleotides match TRBD1. Trimming took 5 bases from V and 5 from J; bases not matched to a gene: 3. The germline gives CDR1 MDHEN, CDR2 SYDVKM. The CDR3 is 13 amino acids.

This clonotype was observed a few times. This rearrangement joins TRBV5-1 to TRBJ1-2; the D is unclear. The germline CDR1 and CDR2 sequences are SGHRS and YFSETQ. The germline V and J ends were trimmed by 5 bases and 8 bases, with 19 bases remaining between them. This CDR3 has 14 residues. CDR3 sequence: CASSREAGILGYTF. In DNA, the CDR3 is TGCGCCAGCAGTCGCGAGGCTGGTATCTTAGGCTACACCTTC.

Regarding this clonotype: Since a much larger clone is just one base distant, this may be a read error. The rearrangement links TRBV3-1 to TRBJ2-3, with TRBD1 matching 7 bases. Germline values: CDR1 LGHDT, CDR2 YNNKEL (reference sequence). V shed 5 bases, J shed 2 bases, and the junction held 4 bases outside the gene matches. The CDR3 covers 14 residues. In DNA form, the CDR3 reads TGTGCCAGCAGCATAGGGGGCAACACAGATACGCAGTATTTT. Translating it yields CASSIGGNTDTQYF.

This clonotype was picked up many times. J is TRBJ1-6 and V is TRBV3-1; the match to TRBD1 covers 7 bases. The CDR3 contains 15 residues. The V gene's germline CDR1 is LGHDT and CDR2 YNNKEL (reference sequence). V trimming: 0 bases; J trimming: 7 bases; junction bases outside the gene matches: 3. DNA for the CDR3: TGTGCCAGCAGCCAAGAATGGACAGGCAATTCACCCCTCCACTTT. As protein: CASSQEWTGNSPLHF.

This clonotype turned up a few times. This chain connects TRBV6-1 to TRBJ2-5, with TRBD2 as a possible D gene (6 bases). Looked up from germline, CDR1 is MNHNS and CDR2 is SASEGT. The V end was cut by 6 bases, the J end by 1 base, with 15 bases between. The CDR3 extends over 15 amino acids. The CDR3 region is CASRGTGHVQETQYF. In DNA form, the CDR3 reads TGTGCCAGCAGGGGGACTGGGCACGTCCAAGAGACCCAGTACTTC.

This clonotype has a single count. The chain couples TRBV18 to TRBJ2-5, with D perhaps TRBD2 (6 bases). Germline loops: CDR1 KGHSH, CDR2 LQKENI. V was pared by 6 bases and J by 0 bases, with 17 bases between. CDR3 length: 16 amino acids. The DNA for the CDR3 is TGTGCCAGCTCTGGGGACTCCCACAACAACCAAGAGACCCAGTACTTC. Translated: CASSGDSHNNQETQYF.

For this clonotype: One base away lies a much larger clone, so this may be a sequencing read error. The chain links TRBV28 to TRBJ2-7, with D possibly TRBD1 on 6 matching bases. V lost 8 bases, J lost 5 bases, and 16 bases lay in between. This CDR3 has 13 amino acids. Per the germline V gene, CDR1 is MDHEN and CDR2 is SYDVKM. The CDR3 loop reads CASEANRDHEQYF. The CDR3 coding sequence is TGTGCCAGCGAAGCGAACAGGGACCACGAGCAGTACTTC.

The V call is TRBV30, the J call TRBJ2-7; TRBD1 agrees at 8 bases. V lost 0 bases to trimming and J lost 1 base; unmatched junction nucleotides: 2. Per germline, CDR1 GTSNPN and CDR2 SVGIG (reference sequence). This CDR3 has 14 residues. Written as DNA, the CDR3 is TGTGCCTGGAGTGTACAGGGGGTTTCCTACGAGCAGTACTTC. Its translation is CAWSVQGVSYEQYF.